The rows below give T cell receptor beta chains drawn from one sample of a study of lymphopenia after photon versus proton radiotherapy. Profiled with immunoSEQ multiplex PCR; TCRdb holds only in-frame clones, not every one. Of about 61,000 clones in the sample, about 86% were seen once. The sequences come from peripheral blood, collected from a patient treated with photon-based radiotherapy. Receptors originate from a man aged 35 to 55 with gastric cancer. Both conserved end residues are part of each CDR3. Each record gives: D gene, clone size, V gene, J gene, CDR3 length, CDR3 protein, CDR3 DNA. The D gene is left open where the match is weak. Clone size appears in some rows only: once, few, many, or a class for an expanded clone.

D gene: .; clone size: .; V gene: TRBV18; J gene: TRBJ1-1; CDR3 length: 15; CDR3 protein: CASSFGGDLNTEAFF; CDR3 DNA: TGTGCCAGCTCATTCGGGGGGGACCTGAACACTGAAGCTTTCTTT
D gene: .; clone size: once; V gene: TRBV2; J gene: TRBJ1-6; CDR3 length: 17; CDR3 protein: CASSEMEGRSYNSPLHF; CDR3 DNA: TGTGCCAGCAGTGAAATGGAGGGGAGGTCCTATAATTCACCCCTCCACTTT
D gene: TRBD1; clone size: .; V gene: TRBV6-1; J gene: TRBJ1-5; CDR3 length: 13; CDR3 protein: CASRYRGNQPQHF; CDR3 DNA: TGTGCCAGCAGATACAGGGGGAATCAGCCCCAGCATTTT
D gene: .; clone size: .; V gene: TRBV12-5; J gene: TRBJ1-1; CDR3 length: 15; CDR3 protein: CASTSDMGGGTEAFF; CDR3 DNA: TGTGCTAGTACTTCCGACATGGGTGGTGGCACTGAAGCTTTCTTT
D gene: .; clone size: .; V gene: TRBV19; J gene: TRBJ1-1; CDR3 length: 11; CDR3 protein: CASSIAARALF; CDR3 DNA: TGTGCCAGTAGTATAGCGGCCCGAGCCCTCTTT
D gene: .; clone size: .; V gene: TRBV18; J gene: TRBJ2-3; CDR3 length: 15; CDR3 protein: CASSPPGFSTDTQYF; CDR3 DNA: TGTGCCAGCTCACCCCCAGGGTTTAGCACAGATACGCAGTATTTT
D gene: TRBD2; clone size: .; V gene: TRBV4-1; J gene: TRBJ2-7; CDR3 length: 16; CDR3 protein: CASSQQTSGITYEQYF; CDR3 DNA: TGCGCCAGCAGCCAACAGACTAGCGGGATTACCTACGAGCAGTACTTC
D gene: .; clone size: .; V gene: TRBV29-1; J gene: TRBJ1-2; CDR3 length: 15; CDR3 protein: CSVESQGRSHYGYTF; CDR3 DNA: TGCAGCGTTGAATCGCAGGGGCGTTCCCACTATGGCTACACCTTC
D gene: .; clone size: .; V gene: TRBV19; J gene: TRBJ2-6; CDR3 length: 14; CDR3 protein: CASSIGPGANVLTF; CDR3 DNA: TGTGCCAGTAGTATAGGGCCGGGGGCCAACGTCCTGACTTTC
D gene: .; clone size: .; V gene: TRBV6-5; J gene: TRBJ1-2; CDR3 length: 14; CDR3 protein: CASSRTVSNYGYTF; CDR3 DNA: TGTGCCAGCAGTCGGACAGTTTCTAACTATGGCTACACCTTC
D gene: .; clone size: .; V gene: TRBV7-2; J gene: TRBJ1-5; CDR3 length: 14; CDR3 protein: CASSLSGTNQPQHF; CDR3 DNA: TGTGCCAGCAGCTTATCGGGGACCAATCAGCCCCAGCATTTT
D gene: .; clone size: .; V gene: TRBV5-1; J gene: TRBJ2-5; CDR3 length: 13; CDR3 protein: CASSSDPQQTQYF; CDR3 DNA: TGCGCCAGCAGTTCGGACCCACAGCAGACCCAGTACTTC
D gene: TRBD1; clone size: .; V gene: TRBV6-1; J gene: TRBJ1-5; CDR3 length: 14; CDR3 protein: CASRQRTGAIPQHF; CDR3 DNA: TGTGCCAGCAGGCAAAGGACAGGAGCAATTCCCCAGCATTTT
D gene: TRBD2; clone size: .; V gene: TRBV10-3; J gene: TRBJ2-7; CDR3 length: 16; CDR3 protein: CAITGGVGQTSYEQYF; CDR3 DNA: TGTGCCATCACGGGGGGTGTAGGGCAGACATCCTACGAGCAGTACTTC
D gene: TRBD2; clone size: .; V gene: TRBV4-1; J gene: TRBJ2-2; CDR3 length: 17; CDR3 protein: CASSQEWTSGRTGELFF; CDR3 DNA: TGCGCCAGCAGCCAAGAATGGACTAGCGGGCGCACCGGGGAGCTGTTTTTT
D gene: TRBD1; clone size: .; V gene: TRBV11-2; J gene: TRBJ2-7; CDR3 length: 14; CDR3 protein: CASSLGTGGYEQYF; CDR3 DNA: TGTGCCAGCAGCTTGGGGACAGGGGGCTACGAGCAGTACTTC
D gene: .; clone size: .; V gene: TRBV5-8; J gene: TRBJ2-6; CDR3 length: 14; CDR3 protein: CASSLRRGANVLTF; CDR3 DNA: TGTGCCAGCAGCCTTCGGCGTGGGGCCAACGTCCTGACTTTC
D gene: .; clone size: .; V gene: TRBV19; J gene: TRBJ1-3; CDR3 length: 12; CDR3 protein: CASKTDGNTIYF; CDR3 DNA: TGTGCCAGCAAGACAGATGGAAACACCATATATTTT
D gene: .; clone size: .; V gene: TRBV18; J gene: TRBJ2-6; CDR3 length: 12; CDR3 protein: CASSPSGEVLTF; CDR3 DNA: TGTGCCAGCTCACCCTCGGGCGAAGTCCTGACTTTC
D gene: TRBD1; clone size: .; V gene: TRBV6-5; J gene: TRBJ1-2; CDR3 length: 14; CDR3 protein: CASSYGRGFYGYTF; CDR3 DNA: TGTGCCAGCAGTTACGGCAGGGGGTTCTATGGCTACACCTTC
D gene: .; clone size: .; V gene: TRBV2; J gene: TRBJ1-2; CDR3 length: 14; CDR3 protein: CASSARGEGYGYTF; CDR3 DNA: TGTGCCAGCAGTGCGAGGGGAGAAGGTTATGGCTACACCTTC
D gene: .; clone size: .; V gene: TRBV11-2; J gene: TRBJ2-7; CDR3 length: 14; CDR3 protein: CASSLGPFSDEQYF; CDR3 DNA: TGTGCCAGCAGCTTAGGCCCGTTCAGCGACGAGCAGTACTTC
D gene: .; clone size: .; V gene: TRBV30; J gene: TRBJ1-2; CDR3 length: 17; CDR3 protein: CAWSASDSTATNYGYTF; CDR3 DNA: TGTGCCTGGAGTGCTTCGGACAGCACGGCCACTAACTATGGCTACACCTTC
D gene: .; clone size: .; V gene: TRBV5-1; J gene: TRBJ1-5; CDR3 length: 15; CDR3 protein: CASSLDNYSNQPQHF; CDR3 DNA: TGCGCCAGCAGCTTGGACAACTATAGCAATCAGCCCCAGCATTTT
D gene: .; clone size: .; V gene: TRBV18; J gene: TRBJ1-1; CDR3 length: 13; CDR3 protein: CASSPGMNTEAFF; CDR3 DNA: TGTGCCAGCTCACCAGGGATGAACACTGAAGCTTTCTTT
D gene: .; clone size: .; V gene: TRBV11-2; J gene: TRBJ2-3; CDR3 length: 15; CDR3 protein: CASSLGVASTDTQYF; CDR3 DNA: TGTGCCAGCAGCTTAGGGGTAGCTAGCACAGATACGCAGTATTTT
D gene: .; clone size: .; V gene: TRBV6-5; J gene: TRBJ1-1; CDR3 length: 15; CDR3 protein: CASSSGGGGRTEAFF; CDR3 DNA: TGTGCCAGCAGTTCTGGGGGGGGCGGGAGAACTGAAGCTTTCTTT
D gene: .; clone size: .; V gene: TRBV28; J gene: TRBJ2-4; CDR3 length: 13; CDR3 protein: CASSPATGNIQYF; CDR3 DNA: TGTGCCAGCAGTCCAGCAACCGGGAACATTCAGTACTTC
D gene: .; clone size: .; V gene: TRBV19; J gene: TRBJ1-4; CDR3 length: 12; CDR3 protein: CASTDPKEKLFF; CDR3 DNA: TGTGCCAGTACCGACCCCAAGGAAAAACTGTTTTTT
D gene: .; clone size: once; V gene: TRBV7-9; J gene: TRBJ2-1; CDR3 length: 12; CDR3 protein: CASSLVGNEQFF; CDR3 DNA: TGTGCCAGCAGCTTAGTTGGCAATGAGCAGTTCTTC
D gene: .; clone size: .; V gene: TRBV29-1; J gene: TRBJ2-1; CDR3 length: 15; CDR3 protein: CSTPSEGGGYNEQFF; CDR3 DNA: TGCAGCACGCCCAGCGAGGGGGGCGGGTACAATGAGCAGTTCTTC
D gene: TRBD2; clone size: .; V gene: TRBV11-2; J gene: TRBJ2-1; CDR3 length: 15; CDR3 protein: CASSQEASGVNEQFF; CDR3 DNA: TGTGCCAGCAGCCAAGAAGCTAGCGGGGTCAATGAGCAGTTCTTC
D gene: TRBD2; clone size: .; V gene: TRBV7-2; J gene: TRBJ2-1; CDR3 length: 16; CDR3 protein: CASSASPSGGYNEQFF; CDR3 DNA: TGTGCCAGCAGCGCCTCGCCTAGCGGGGGCTACAATGAGCAGTTCTTC
D gene: TRBD1; clone size: .; V gene: TRBV7-6; J gene: TRBJ1-1; CDR3 length: 15; CDR3 protein: CASSLRTGGRDEAFF; CDR3 DNA: TGTGCCAGCAGCTTAAGGACAGGGGGTAGAGATGAAGCTTTCTTT
D gene: .; clone size: .; V gene: TRBV18; J gene: TRBJ1-5; CDR3 length: 14; CDR3 protein: CASSQGLGGQPQHF; CDR3 DNA: TGTGCCAGCTCACAGGGGTTGGGAGGTCAGCCCCAGCATTTT
D gene: .; clone size: .; V gene: TRBV6-4; J gene: TRBJ1-5; CDR3 length: 13; CDR3 protein: CASSQEPNQPQHF; CDR3 DNA: TGTGCCAGCAGTCAGGAGCCCAATCAGCCCCAGCATTTT
D gene: TRBD1; clone size: .; V gene: TRBV7-6; J gene: TRBJ2-7; CDR3 length: 14; CDR3 protein: CASSSRDRGNEQYF; CDR3 DNA: TGTGCCAGCAGCTCCCGGGACAGGGGGAACGAGCAGTACTTC
D gene: TRBD1; clone size: .; V gene: TRBV11-2; J gene: TRBJ1-4; CDR3 length: 13; CDR3 protein: CASSRDRPEKLFF; CDR3 DNA: TGTGCCAGCAGCCGGGACAGGCCTGAAAAACTGTTTTTT
D gene: .; clone size: few; V gene: TRBV6-5; J gene: TRBJ1-5; CDR3 length: 15; CDR3 protein: CASSSLGERNQPQHF; CDR3 DNA: TGTGCCAGCAGTTCCCTAGGTGAACGCAATCAGCCCCAGCATTTT
D gene: .; clone size: .; V gene: TRBV18; J gene: TRBJ1-5; CDR3 length: 15; CDR3 protein: CASSREAGIAQPQHF; CDR3 DNA: TGTGCCAGCTCACGGGAGGCAGGGATCGCTCAGCCCCAGCATTTT
D gene: TRBD1; clone size: .; V gene: TRBV7-2; J gene: TRBJ2-7; CDR3 length: 16; CDR3 protein: CASSLAAGQGAYEQYF; CDR3 DNA: TGTGCCAGCAGCTTAGCGGCTGGACAGGGGGCCTACGAGCAGTACTTC
D gene: .; clone size: .; V gene: TRBV11-2; J gene: TRBJ2-6; CDR3 length: 17; CDR3 protein: CASSLDGGLSGANVLTF; CDR3 DNA: TGTGCCAGCAGCTTAGATGGCGGCCTCTCTGGGGCCAACGTCCTGACTTTC
D gene: TRBD1; clone size: .; V gene: TRBV2; J gene: TRBJ1-2; CDR3 length: 11; CDR3 protein: CASSQDGTARF; CDR3 DNA: TGTGCCAGCAGCCAAGACGGGACAGCCCGCTTC
D gene: TRBD1; clone size: .; V gene: TRBV19; J gene: TRBJ2-6; CDR3 length: 18; CDR3 protein: CASRNGQGSPSGANVLTF; CDR3 DNA: TGTGCCAGTAGAAACGGACAGGGTTCCCCGTCTGGGGCCAACGTCCTGACTTTC